One sample yielded the 23 T cell receptor beta chains listed below, sequenced in a study of CD8 T cells in ankylosing spondylitis. Findings of the study overall: Roughly 8 highly homologous variants made up a TCR beta motif that seemed to typify ankylosing spondylitis blood.

For these receptors, no antigen is known. Each CDR3 protein gets one entry after TCRdb re-called the 5' RACE reads with MiXCR. The sample shows under 850,000 distinct CDR3 sequences, roughly 20% of them seen only once. Input material: blood, either unsorted or a sorted T cell fraction (not recorded which). Receptors originate from a male donor with ankylosing spondylitis.

The chain combines TRBV18 with TRBJ1-1; D remains unclear. The CDR3 runs 15 residues. Trimming pared 0 bases from V and 1 base from J, leaving 9 bases between. Germline CDR1 and CDR2: KGHSH and LQKENI. CDR3 nucleotides: TGTGCCAGCTCACCACCCGGCAGAGAGAACACTGAAGCTTTCTTT. Translated, it gives CASSPPGRENTEAFF. Full variable domain (remainder filled in from reference TRBV18 and TRBJ1-1): NAGVMQNPRHLVRRRGQEARLRCSPMKGHSHVYWYRQLPEEGLKFMVYLQKENIIDESGMPKERFSAEFPKEGPSILRIQQVVRGDSAAYFCASSPPGRENTEAFFGQGTRLTVV.

This clonotype was detected a few times. The chain couples TRBV3-1 to TRBJ2-5, with 8 bases fitting TRBD2. Germline V CDR1 and CDR2: LGHDT, YNNKEL (reference sequence). The CDR3 spans 18 residues. The junction had 11 bases not matched to a gene; V was cut back by 0 bases and J by 2 bases. DNA of the CDR3: TGTGCCAGCAGCCAAGATTCGACTTGGCGCGGGAGGCAAGAGACCCAGTACTTC. Protein sequence: CASSQDSTWRGRQETQYF.

This clonotype showed up just a few times. The genes are TRBV2 and TRBJ2-7; 10 bases map to TRBD1. Unmatched junction bases numbered 9, after V lost 10 bases and J lost 6 bases. CDR3 size: 13 residues. Germline V gene data show CDR1 as SNHLY and CDR2 as FYNNEI. The CDR3 loop reads CANRRDRGTEQYF. In DNA, the CDR3 is TGTGCCAACCGACGGGACAGGGGAACCGAGCAGTACTTC.

The chain uses TRBV7-2 and TRBJ2-7; 10 nucleotides match TRBD2. This CDR3 has 14 amino acids. Germline CDR1 and CDR2: SGHTA and FQGNSA. V dropped 5 bases and J dropped 5; count of bases not matched to a gene: 6. The CDR3 region has the DNA TGTGCCAGCAGCCAGCCGGGACTAGCGAACGAGCAGTACTTC. It is translated as CASSQPGLANEQYF.

This clonotype was counted only a few times. The rearrangement uses TRBV12-5 and TRBJ2-7, with no clear D. With 2 bases removed from V and 7 bases from J, the gap between germline ends came to 15 bases. The germline CDR1 and CDR2 sequences are LGHNT and FRNRAP. The CDR3 consists of 14 residues. The CDR3 sequence is CASGLFGSSREQYF. CDR3 nucleotides: TGTGCTAGTGGTTTGTTCGGCTCCAGCCGGGAGCAGTACTTC.

The CDR3 DNA sequence: TGCGCCAGCAGCCAGTCGGGCAGGGGGAACACTGAAGCTTTCTTT. Translated: CASSQSGRGNTEAFF. J is TRBJ1-1 and V is TRBV4-1, with D maybe TRBD1 (6 bases). The CDR3 extends over 15 amino acids. V lost 3 bases and J 1 base, leaving 12 bases between the germline ends. The germline gives CDR1 MGHRA, CDR2 YSYEKL.

In this sample, this clonotype turned up many times. The V gene is TRBV20-1, the J gene TRBJ2-7; 8 positions match TRBD2. The V and J ends lost 2 bases and 4 bases, in that order; junction bases with no gene match: 16. The CDR3 runs to 17 residues. Germline CDR1 and CDR2: DFQATT and SNEGSKA (reference sequence). The CDR3 loop is CSARFSGGPSSGYEQYF. The CDR3 DNA reads as TGCAGTGCTAGATTTTCGGGAGGGCCTTCATCCGGATACGAGCAGTACTTC.

This clonotype occurred a few times. This chain connects TRBV6-5 to TRBJ2-1, with 8 positions matching TRBD1. With V trimmed by 1 base and J by 5 bases, 4 bases remained unmatched. CDR3 length: 15 residues. Germline V gives CDR1 MNHEY, CDR2 SVGAGI. In DNA form, the CDR3 reads TGTGCCAGCAGTTACTACCCGGGACAGGACAATGAGCAGTTCTTC. It encodes CASSYYPGQDNEQFF.

This clonotype was seen a few times. The rearrangement joins TRBV12-3 or TRBV12-4 to TRBJ2-3, with 9 bases matching TRBD2. V trimming: 5 bases; J trimming: 0 bases; junction bases outside the gene matches: 6. The CDR3 sequence is 16 residues long. CDR3 in amino acids: CASSSKSGGSTDTQYF. CDR3 in DNA: TGTGCCAGCAGTAGCAAAAGCGGGGGGAGCACAGATACGCAGTATTTT.

The chain uses TRBV5-5 and TRBJ1-6; 9 bases are shared with TRBD1. In germline, CDR1 is SGHKS, CDR2 YYEKEE (reference sequence). This CDR3 contains 14 residues. With 7 bases clipped from V and 5 bases from J, the junction kept 4 bases outside the gene matches. The CDR3 region is CASWGTGNNSPLHF. CDR3 nucleotide sequence: TGTGCCAGCTGGGGGACAGGGAATAATTCACCCCTCCACTTT.

In its sample, this clonotype was seen a few times. V gene TRBV12-3 or TRBV12-4 combines with J gene TRBJ2-1, with TRBD2 matching over 9 bases. Trimming took 2 bases from V and 4 from J; bases not matched to a gene: 12. This CDR3 is 18 amino acids long. The CDR3 sequence: CASSLTGGVAGDYNEQFF. The CDR3 DNA sequence: TGTGCCAGCAGTTTAACCGGTGGGGTAGCGGGAGATTACAATGAGCAGTTCTTC.

The table lists this clonotype with a few counts. The chain joins TRBV5-6 to TRBJ2-5; unclear D gene. The germline V and J ends were trimmed by 0 bases and 5 bases, with 8 bases remaining between them. This CDR3 contains 13 residues. Germline V gene lookup returns CDR1 SGHDT and CDR2 YYEEEE. CDR3 DNA: TGTGCCAGCAGCTTGGGCCCCTCGGAGACCCAGTACTTC. Residues: CASSLGPSETQYF.

The chain uses TRBV11-2 and TRBJ1-2; maybe TRBD1 (6 bases). CDR3 size: 18 residues. V lost 4 bases to trimming and J lost 2 bases, with 23 bases between them. The germline CDR1 and CDR2 sequences are SGHAT and FQNNGV. DNA for the CDR3: TGTGCCAGCAGCTCACGATTCCCAGGGGATGACTTAAACTATGGCTACACCTTC. It codes for CASSSRFPGDDLNYGYTF.

This clonotype was found many times. The rearrangement links TRBV15 to TRBJ2-5; D gene ambiguous. Germline loops: CDR1 LNHNV, CDR2 YYDKDF (reference sequence). This CDR3 contains 13 residues. CDR3 sequence: CAPTPLVQETQYF. CDR3 sequence (DNA): TGTGCTCCCACCCCATTGGTCCAAGAGACCCAGTACTTC.

The table lists this clonotype with many counts. The chain recombines TRBV12-3 or TRBV12-4 with TRBJ2-7; 13 bases are a match to TRBD2. The CDR3 loop spans 15 amino acids. V shed 5 bases and J 6 bases; nucleotides not matched to a gene: 7. The CDR3 DNA follows: TGTGCCAGCAGTCCCGGACTAGCGGGAGTTGGCGAGCAGTACTTC. Protein: CASSPGLAGVGEQYF.

The table lists this clonotype with a few counts. The gene calls are TRBV20-1 and TRBJ1-1; 7 nucleotides line up with TRBD1. The CDR3 spans 18 residues. V shed 5 bases and J 4 bases; nucleotides not matched to a gene: 22. The germline CDR1 and CDR2 sequences are DFQATT and SNEGSKA (reference sequence). CDR3 bases: TGCAGTGCTTCGTACCGACAGGGAAGTTCGACTCCGGGCACTGAAGCTTTCTTT. It specifies CSASYRQGSSTPGTEAFF.

V gene TRBV20-1 combines with J gene TRBJ2-1; 8 bases are a match to TRBD2. The CDR3 sequence is 13 residues long. Looked up from germline, CDR1 is DFQATT and CDR2 is SNEGSKA (reference sequence). V was clipped by 0 bases and J by 15 bases; unmatched bases: 10. CDR3 nucleotides: TGCAGTGCTAGAGATGGGGGTAGCGGGGTGACGTTCTTC. Protein: CSARDGGSGVTFF.

This clonotype came up many times. A read error may account for a junction end that differs from germline. The gene calls are TRBV5-1 and TRBJ1-1, with D hard to call. The CDR3 runs to 13 residues. Germline CDR1 is SGHRS and CDR2 is YFSETQ. The CDR3 DNA sequence: TGTGCCAGCAGCCCAGACCTGAACACTGAAGCTTTCTTT. It translates to CASSPDLNTEAFF.

V is TRBV15 and J is TRBJ2-1; possibly TRBD2 for D (5 bases). Germline V gives CDR1 LNHNV, CDR2 YYDKDF (reference sequence). V was cut by 3 bases and J by 9 bases, with 9 bases left in between. The CDR3 covers 12 residues. The chain's CDR3 is CATSSEGREQFF. The CDR3 DNA reads TGTGCCACCAGCAGTGAGGGCCGTGAGCAGTTCTTC.

This chain links TRBV2 with TRBJ1-1; D is possibly TRBD1 (5 bases). There are 13 residues in the CDR3. The V gene lost 10 bases and the J gene lost 0 bases, with 12 bases spanning the gap. Germline V gives CDR1 SNHLY, CDR2 FYNNEI. DNA for the CDR3: TGTGCCACACGGGGGGACGTGAACACTGAAGCTTTCTTT. It translates to CATRGDVNTEAFF.

The rearrangement joins TRBV20-1 to TRBJ2-1; D is possibly TRBD2 (5 bases). The CDR3 is 13 amino acids. The germline gives CDR1 DFQATT, CDR2 SNEGSKA (reference sequence). V was pared by 7 bases and J by 3 bases, with 13 bases between. CDR3 sequence (DNA): TGCAGTGGCGAGGGCGCGCACTACAATGAGCAGTTCTTC. It yields the protein CSGEGAHYNEQFF.

This clonotype was seen a few times. The V call is TRBV20-1, the J call TRBJ2-7, with D perhaps matching TRBD1 (5 bases). This CDR3 region has 13 residues. Germline V gives CDR1 DFQATT, CDR2 SNEGSKA (reference sequence). Deletions cut 3 bases from V and 3 bases from J, with 12 bases between. As DNA, the CDR3 is TGCAGTGCTAGTAGTTCAGGGATCTACGAGCAGTACTTC. Protein sequence: CSASSSGIYEQYF.

The chain uses TRBV7-8 and TRBJ2-7; D remains unclear. Between the trimmed V and J ends, which lost 1 base and 6 bases, there was a span of 7 bases. CDR1 SGHVS and CDR2 FQNEAQ come from the germline V gene. The CDR3 totals 12 residues. This CDR3 is CASSLVKSEQYF. CDR3 in DNA: TGTGCCAGCAGCTTAGTTAAGAGCGAGCAGTACTTC.